These 20 T cell receptor beta chains came from one sample sequenced in a study of shared clonotypes between healthy human individuals. Naive CD8 cells lacked CD45RO, underwent positive selection for CCR7 and left out terminally differentiated effector memory CD45RA+ cells. Measured with immunoSEQ multiplex PCR; TCRdb has only the in-frame clones, and not every one. The table lists around 1.9 million clones, just over 90% of them singletons, with 1.5% to 2% in the top ten. The specimen was naive CD8+ T cells from PBMCs. These receptors were collected from a man between 18 and 35 years old in good health. Some clones in this sample may be carry-over from other donors' samples.

The V gene is TRBV23-1, the J gene TRBJ2-5; 8 nucleotides agree with TRBD2. TRBV23-1 qualifies as an ORF whose function is uncertain. With 1 base clipped from V and 6 bases from J, the junction kept 7 bases outside the gene matches. This CDR3 has 15 residues. The CDR3: CASSQYGERGKTQYF. The CDR3 DNA follows: TGCGCCAGCAGTCAATACGGGGAGCGGGGGAAGACCCAGTACTTC.

This sequence joins TRBV2 and TRBJ2-2; tentatively, D is TRBD1 (6 bases). The CDR3 is made up of 15 amino acids. Germline V lookup: CDR1 SNHLY, CDR2 FYNNEI. The germline V and J ends were trimmed by 3 bases and 8 bases, with 16 bases remaining between them. As DNA, the CDR3 is TGTGCCAGCAGTGATTCAGGGGATAGTGAGGGGGAGCTGTTTTTT. As protein: CASSDSGDSEGELFF.

CDR3 DNA: TGCGCCAGCAGCGAGATCAGGGAGACCCAGTACTTC. This encodes CASSEIRETQYF. The V gene is TRBV10-2, the J gene TRBJ2-5; D unclear. V dropped 6 bases and J dropped 5 bases, with 10 bases sitting between them. This CDR3 spans 12 amino acids. The germline V gene has CDR1 WSHSY and CDR2 SAAADI.

This chain connects TRBV7-2 to TRBJ2-7, with no clear D. Germline CDR1 is SGHTA and CDR2 is FQGNSA. The germline V and J ends were trimmed by 5 bases and 3 bases, with 11 bases remaining between them. The CDR3 runs 13 residues. CDR3 residues: CASSPGWVYEQYF. In DNA form, the CDR3 reads TGTGCCAGCAGCCCCGGGTGGGTCTACGAGCAGTACTTC.

The chain recombines TRBV5-1 with TRBJ2-5, with a possible D match to TRBD1 (5 bases). The CDR3 is 14 amino acids. V dropped 1 base and J dropped 0 bases, with 7 bases sitting between them. Germline V gene lookup returns CDR1 SGHRS and CDR2 YFSETQ. The CDR3 loop reads CASSLWGNQETQYF. For the CDR3, the DNA is TGCGCCAGCAGCTTGTGGGGCAACCAAGAGACCCAGTACTTC.

As to this clone: The same CDR3 can be traced to other DNA sequences in this sample. The V and J genes are TRBV28 and TRBJ1-1; a possible D gene is TRBD1 (5 bases). Germline lookup yields CDR1 MDHEN and CDR2 SYDVKM. The CDR3 has 12 amino acids. V was pared by 5 bases and J by 7 bases, with 11 bases between. The CDR3 loop is CASSPRGVEAFF. CDR3 DNA sequence: TGTGCCAGCAGTCCCCGGGGCGTTGAAGCTTTCTTT.

The CDR3 DNA is TGTGCCAGCAGCCCTACAGGGTACTACGAGCAGTACTTC. This encodes CASSPTGYYEQYF. The chain carries TRBV28 and TRBJ2-7, with D maybe TRBD1 (6 bases). V lost 6 bases and J lost 3, with 12 bases in between. The CDR3 has 13 residues. Per germline, CDR1 MDHEN and CDR2 SYDVKM.

The chain has TRBV7-9 and TRBJ2-3, with a tentative D call TRBD1 (7 bases). Deletions cut 5 bases from V and 6 bases from J, with 18 bases between. The germline gives CDR1 SEHNR, CDR2 FQNEAQ (reference sequence). The CDR3 is 15 residues long. CDR3 protein: CASSPGTARGDTQYF. Here the CDR3 DNA reads TGTGCCAGCAGCCCAGGGACTGCCAGGGGGGATACGCAGTATTTT.

J is TRBJ2-5 and V is TRBV7-9, with 7 nucleotides matching TRBD2. In germline, CDR1 is SEHNR, CDR2 FQNEAQ (reference sequence). This CDR3 contains 14 residues. V lost 3 bases, J lost 3 bases, and 4 bases stayed unmatched. CDR3 DNA: TGTGCCAGCAGCTTTCCGGGAGGAGAAGAGACCCAGTACTTC. Its protein is CASSFPGGEETQYF.

This chain links TRBV7-9 with TRBJ2-1; 8 nucleotides line up with TRBD1. Germline lookup yields CDR1 SEHNR and CDR2 FQNEAQ (reference sequence). The CDR3 contains 16 residues. J lost 7 bases, V lost 5 bases, and 13 bases had no gene match. The DNA for the CDR3 is TGTGCCAGCAGCCACCGAACGGGACAGGCGATGAATGAGCAGTTCTTC. It specifies CASSHRTGQAMNEQFF.

V usage is TRBV5-1 and J usage is TRBJ2-6; D is possibly TRBD1 (5 bases). Germline V gene data show CDR1 as SGHRS and CDR2 as YFSETQ. The CDR3 totals 15 residues. V was pared by 2 bases and J by 2 bases, with 8 bases between. The CDR3 sequence is CASSFGAAGANVLTF. Written as DNA, the CDR3 is TGCGCCAGCAGCTTTGGGGCAGCTGGGGCCAACGTCCTGACTTTC.

The J gene is TRBJ2-2, the V gene TRBV10-1; D is uncertain. Germline CDR1 WNHNN, CDR2 SYGVQD (reference sequence). CDR3 length: 14 residues. The V end lost 6 bases, the J end lost 6 bases, and 14 bases lay between the germline ends. The CDR3 loop reads CASRASALAGELFF. CDR3 in DNA: TGCGCCAGCAGAGCTTCGGCCCTGGCCGGGGAGCTGTTTTTT.

To note about this clone: A read error may account for a junction end that differs from germline. The chain recombines TRBV6-9 with TRBJ2-3; the D is unclear. This CDR3 spans 18 amino acids. Germline loops: CDR1 MNHGY, CDR2 SVAAGI. The CDR3 is CASIPPITPHSSTDTQYF. The CDR3, as DNA: TGTGCCAGCATTCCCCCGATCACCCCCCACAGCAGCACAGATACTCAGTATTTT.

The chain couples TRBV28 to TRBJ2-5, with 9 bases matching TRBD2. J was trimmed by 4 bases and V by 7 bases; bases with no gene match: 10. Germline CDR1 and CDR2: MDHEN and SYDVKM. CDR3 size: 15 residues. The CDR3 here is CASKRGGRAPETQYF. Written as DNA, the CDR3 is TGTGCCAGCAAAAGGGGCGGGAGGGCCCCAGAGACCCAGTACTTC.

This rearrangement joins TRBV2 to TRBJ2-1; 7 positions match TRBD2. Trimming at V came to 3 bases and at J to 8 bases, leaving 19 bases not matched to a gene. The CDR3 sequence is 18 residues long. Germline CDR1 reads SNHLY; CDR2 reads FYNNEI. The CDR3 DNA sequence: TGTGCCAGCAGTGAGGTTAGGTCGGAATGGAGCGGGACGGATGAGCAGTTCTTC. Residues: CASSEVRSEWSGTDEQFF.

The chain uses TRBV25-1 and TRBJ2-2; no reliable D call. CDR1 MGHDK and CDR2 SYGVNS come from the germline V gene. This CDR3 has 13 amino acids. The V gene lost 2 bases and the J gene lost 6 bases, with 7 bases spanning the gap. DNA for the CDR3: TGTGCCAGCAGTGAAGAGTATTCCGGGGAGCTGTTTTTT. Translated, it gives CASSEEYSGELFF.

The chain links TRBV6-1 to TRBJ1-5; D uncertain. This CDR3 has 15 amino acids. Trimming removed 9 bases at V and 0 bases at J, with 15 bases between. The germline V gene encodes CDR1 MNHNS and CDR2 SASEGT. CDR3 DNA: TGTGCCAGTATGGCTGTCCGGCTTAGCAATCAGCCCCAGCATTTT. This gives the protein CASMAVRLSNQPQHF.

The chain combines TRBV25-1 with TRBJ2-7, with D possibly being TRBD1 (5 bases). Germline V gene lookup returns CDR1 MGHDK and CDR2 SYGVNS. Trimming pared 2 bases from V and 2 bases from J, leaving 19 bases between. CDR3 length: 17 amino acids. The CDR3: CASSEAPWQGLAYEQYF. In DNA, the CDR3 is TGTGCCAGCAGTGAAGCCCCATGGCAGGGTTTAGCCTACGAGCAGTACTTC.

V and J are TRBV18 and TRBJ2-7, with D hard to call. The V gene lost 3 bases and the J gene lost 0 bases, with 12 bases spanning the gap. This CDR3 contains 15 residues. Germline V gene sequence: CDR1 KGHSH, CDR2 LQKENI. The CDR3 DNA reads as TGTGCCAGCTCACCGAAGACCGGCGGCTCCTACGAGCAGTACTTC. Its translation: CASSPKTGGSYEQYF.

The genes are TRBV5-6 and TRBJ2-5, with TRBD2 matching 7 bases. The V segment lost 0 bases and the J segment 4 bases; nucleotides outside the gene matches: 6. CDR1 and CDR2 (germline): SGHDT, YYEEEE. The CDR3 has 15 amino acids. CDR3 sequence: CASSLVERGGETQYF. The CDR3, as DNA: TGTGCCAGCAGCTTGGTTGAGCGGGGCGGAGAGACCCAGTACTTC.